The rows below give T cell receptor beta chains drawn from one sample of a study of T cells after yellow fever vaccination. Using its own MiXCR run on the 5' RACE reads, TCRdb lists one record per CDR3 protein. The repertoire holds 300,000 to 400,000 distinct CDR3 sequences, with around 12% as singletons. The sequenced sample was CD4+ T cells sorted from PBMCs, obtained 15 days after the yellow fever booster vaccination. The source of these receptors is a man younger than 35 who received the YFV17D yellow fever vaccine. The CDR3 runs from the conserved cysteine through the conserved F or W. Fields, in order: V gene, J gene, D gene, clone size, CDR3 protein, CDR3 DNA. The D gene is left open where the match is weak. Clone size appears in some rows only: once, few, many, or a class for an expanded clone.

TRBV5-4	TRBJ1-2	NA	NA	CASSTDSLYGYTF	TGTGCCAGCAGCACTGACAGCCTCTATGGCTACACCTTC
TRBV6-5	TRBJ1-3	TRBD1	NA	CASRDRASGNTIYF	TGTGCCAGCAGGGACAGGGCGTCTGGAAACACCATATATTTT
TRBV12-3/TRBV12-4	TRBJ1-2	NA	many	CASSLSYGYTF	TGTGCCAGCAGCCTTTCCTATGGCTACACCTTC
TRBV6-2/TRBV6-3	TRBJ1-2	NA	few	CASSYLTYGYTF	TGTGCCAGCAGTTATTTGACCTATGGCTACACCTTC
TRBV5-4	TRBJ2-1	TRBD2	few	CASNRGGSYNEQFF	TGTGCCAGCAACCGGGGGGGGTCCTACAATGAGCAGTTCTTC
TRBV30	TRBJ1-2	TRBD1	few	CAWAPQGHYGYTF	TGTGCCTGGGCACCACAGGGGCACTATGGCTACACCTTC
TRBV7-8	TRBJ2-1	NA	few	CASSLERLKFF	TGTGCCAGCAGCTTAGAGAGGCTAAAGTTCTTC
TRBV12-3/TRBV12-4	TRBJ2-5	TRBD2	few	CASSRTSGAPGGTQYF	TGTGCCAGCAGCAGGACTAGCGGGGCCCCTGGGGGGACCCAGTACTTC
TRBV5-4	TRBJ2-6	TRBD1	many	CASPLGTGPSGANVLTF	TGTGCCAGTCCCCTCGGGACAGGGCCGTCTGGGGCCAACGTCCTGACTTTC
TRBV7-3	TRBJ2-1	NA	NA	CASSLTPDRDYNEQFF	TGTGCCAGCAGCTTAACCCCGGACAGAGACTACAATGAGCAGTTCTTC
TRBV4-3	TRBJ1-2	TRBD1	few	CASSQDRDRAYGYTF	TGCGCCAGCAGCCAAGATCGGGACAGGGCCTATGGCTACACCTTC
TRBV20-1	TRBJ2-2	NA	few	CSATTNRVSGELFF	TGCAGTGCTACCACCAACAGGGTCTCCGGGGAGCTGTTTTTT
TRBV4-3	TRBJ2-1	NA	NA	CASSPHPGRERRPDEQFF	TGCGCCAGCAGCCCCCATCCAGGCAGGGAGCGCCGCCCGGATGAGCAGTTCTTC
TRBV20-1	TRBJ2-3	TRBD2	NA	CSARGPGLAGGPVITDTQYF	TGCAGTGCTAGAGGTCCCGGTCTAGCGGGGGGGCCAGTAATCACAGATACGCAGTATTTT
TRBV18	TRBJ1-2	NA	few	CASSPGPGRAYGYTF	TGTGCCAGCTCACCAGGCCCGGGACGAGCCTATGGCTACACCTTC
TRBV7-2	TRBJ1-3	NA	NA	CASSTETGRTNTIYF	TGTGCCAGCAGCACAGAAACAGGGAGGACAAACACCATATATTTT
TRBV3-1	TRBJ2-2	NA	few	CASKLSGARTGELFF	TGTGCCAGCAAGTTGTCAGGGGCGCGCACCGGGGAGCTGTTTTTT
TRBV9	TRBJ2-7	TRBD2	many	CASSLSGGTDTYEQYF	TGTGCCAGCAGCCTTAGCGGGGGGACCGATACCTACGAGCAGTACTTC
TRBV5-1	TRBJ2-2	TRBD1	few	CASSFRTGDTGELFF	TGCGCCAGCAGCTTTCGGACAGGCGACACCGGGGAGCTGTTTTTT
TRBV7-9	TRBJ2-3	NA	many	CASSLAPAVKADTQYF	TGTGCCAGCAGCTTAGCGCCGGCAGTGAAGGCAGATACGCAGTATTTT
TRBV9	TRBJ2-1	NA	few	CASSPRGAGYNEQFF	TGTGCCAGCAGCCCCCGCGGGGCGGGGTACAATGAGCAGTTCTTC
TRBV28	TRBJ1-4	NA	few	CASSLGTQARKLFF	TGTGCCAGCAGTTTAGGCACACAGGCGCGAAAACTGTTTTTT
TRBV5-4	TRBJ2-2	TRBD1	NA	CASSLLGQGFTGELFF	TGTGCCAGCAGCCTGCTGGGACAGGGCTTCACCGGGGAGCTGTTTTTT
TRBV3-1	TRBJ1-4	TRBD1	NA	CASSQAGTGWEKLFF	TGTGCCAGCAGCCAGGCCGGGACAGGGTGGGAAAAACTGTTTTTT
TRBV7-2	TRBJ2-3	TRBD2	medium-sized	CASSPGGPLTDTQYF	TGTGCCAGCAGCCCGGGGGGGCCCCTCACAGATACGCAGTATTTT
TRBV6-6	TRBJ1-1	NA	NA	CASWGWGENTEAFF	TGTGCCAGCTGGGGATGGGGCGAGAACACTGAAGCTTTCTTT
TRBV4-1	TRBJ1-1	TRBD1	NA	CASSQGGTANTEAFF	TGCGCCAGCAGCCAAGGGGGGACAGCCAACACTGAAGCTTTCTTT
TRBV6-5	TRBJ1-1	NA	NA	CASSYSLEMNTEAFF	TGTGCCAGCAGTTACTCGTTGGAGATGAACACTGAAGCTTTCTTT